Included here is one TCR beta chain sequence, with context. Known numbers of the T cell clone KT2 were added to PBMC. This sample is part of a study of quantifying T cell responses using KT2 cells. Study-level information: TCR alpha and beta constant-region primers primed reverse transcription of RNA.

The CDR3 has 15 residues. Germline V gene data show CDR1 as MNHEY and CDR2 as SVGEGT. Unmatched junction bases numbered 13, after V lost 8 bases and J lost 6 bases. An oligo carrying a UMI was ligated to the cDNA 3' end. An equimolar mix of RC1.1 and RC1.2 primed the beta chain across TRBC1 and TRBC2. From the UMI-ligation and nested PCR reads, TCRdb called clonotypes with MiXCR, one entry per CDR3 protein. Here the sample spans about 50,000 distinct CDR3 sequences, 11% being singletons. The V and J genes are TRBV6-2 or TRBV6-3 and TRBJ2-7; 10 bases fit TRBD1. The TCR was taken from a human donor. The sequencing input was PBMCs spiked with cells of the T cell clone KT2. The CDR3 sequence: CASCPGGQGISEQYF. The DNA for the CDR3 is TGTGCCAGCTGCCCCGGGGGACAGGGGATTTCCGAGCAGTACTTC.